The entry below describes one TCR beta chain. The data belong to a study of CD8 T cells in Susac syndrome. Random hexamers served to reverse transcribe roughly 0.5 to 1 ug RNA. TCRdb analysed the immunoSEQ multiplex PCR reads with MiXCR anew, one entry per CDR3 protein. In the table there are about 280,000 distinct CDR3 sequences, approximately 81% of which are singletons. This CDR3 contains 16 residues. Germline V CDR1 and CDR2: MDHEN, SYDVKM. Trimming removed 4 bases from V and 7 bases from J, with 20 bases in between. CD8+ and CD4+ blood T cells underwent TCR beta sequencing. The chain employs TRBV28 and TRBJ2-1; possible D gene TRBD2, 7 bases. Sample: CD8+ T cells from PBMCs. This TCR derives from a human donor with multiple sclerosis. The CDR3 DNA follows: TGTGCCAGCAGTTACCAAGGGGGGGCCCCCTCTAATGAGCAGTTCTTC. Translated: CASSYQGGAPSNEQFF.